A single sample is the source of the 24 T cell receptor beta chains below, sequenced in a study of blood T cell repertoires in COVID-19. Using immunoSEQ multiplex PCR, the repertoire was profiled, and TCRdb retains in-frame clones only, with some absent. This table has roughly 220,000 clones, about 78% appearing once. What was sequenced was peripheral blood. The receptors stem from a woman between 70 and 85 years old with acute or convalescent COVID-19.

Concerning this clone itself: A read error may be the cause here, since a much bigger clone is one base away. This CDR3 is CASSFRGNTGELFF. As DNA, the CDR3 is TGTGCCAGCAGTTTCAGGGGGAACACCGGGGAGCTGTTTTTT. The J gene is TRBJ2-2, the V gene TRBV28; possible D gene TRBD1, 6 bases. The CDR3 covers 14 residues. Trimming took off 3 bases at V and 1 base at J, with 6 bases between the two ends. From germline, CDR1 is MDHEN and CDR2 SYDVKM.

The chain employs TRBV27 and TRBJ2-2; TRBD1 agrees at 10 bases. V gave up 5 bases and J gave up 0 bases; unmatched junction bases: 6. Per germline, CDR1 MNHEY and CDR2 SMNVEV (reference sequence). The CDR3 has 17 amino acids. The CDR3 coding sequence is TGTGCCAGCAGTCCGGGACAGGGGATCGCGAACACCGGGGAGCTGTTTTTT. It is translated as CASSPGQGIANTGELFF.

The J gene is TRBJ2-7, the V gene TRBV12-3 or TRBV12-4; D is unclear. This CDR3 spans 12 amino acids. V was trimmed by 4 bases and J by 6 bases, leaving 10 bases between them. CDR3 DNA: TGTGCCAGCAGTTCAGACTTCAGCGAGCAGTACTTC. It yields the protein CASSSDFSEQYF.

The J gene is TRBJ2-1, the V gene TRBV2; 7 bases map to TRBD2. V gave up 1 base and J gave up 6 bases; unmatched junction bases: 12. Germline V gene data show CDR1 as SNHLY and CDR2 as FYNNEI. The CDR3 extends over 17 amino acids. The CDR3: CASSEVAGAGIGNEQFF. Here the CDR3 DNA reads TGTGCCAGCAGTGAAGTGGCGGGAGCAGGGATAGGCAATGAGCAGTTCTTC. The full variable domain, its missing parts supplied by reference TRBV2 and TRBJ2-1, is EPEVTQTPSHQVTQMGQEVILRCVPISNHLYFYWYRQILGQKVEFLVSFYNNEISEKSEIFDDQFSVERPDGSNFTLKIRSTKLEDSAMYFCASSEVAGAGIGNEQFFGPGTRLTVL.

This chain links TRBV5-1 with TRBJ2-7, with D tentatively TRBD1 (6 bases). Trimming removed 1 base at V and 6 bases at J, with 17 bases between. CDR3 length: 15 amino acids. Looked up from germline, CDR1 is SGHRS and CDR2 is YFSETQ. Written as DNA, the CDR3 is TGCGCCAGCAGCTTGATACCGGACAGTCCTCGCGAGCAGTACTTC. Its translation is CASSLIPDSPREQYF.

This clone appeared a few times. The V gene is TRBV7-9, the J gene TRBJ1-3; the D is unclear. The CDR3 is 13 residues long. CDR1 and CDR2 from the germline V gene are SEHNR and FQNEAQ (reference sequence). V gave up 2 bases and J gave up 3 bases, with 5 bases separating them. The CDR3 DNA follows: TGTGCCAGCAGCTTATACGGTGGAAACACCATATATTTT. This translates into CASSLYGGNTIYF.

The genes are TRBV5-6 and TRBJ2-1, with 7 nucleotides matching TRBD1. The CDR3 contains 15 residues. The V segment lost 3 bases and the J segment 2 bases; nucleotides outside the gene matches: 5. Germline CDR1 and CDR2: SGHDT and YYEEEE. The CDR3 sequence is CASSYRGNAYNEQFF. In nucleotides, the CDR3 is TGTGCCAGCAGCTACAGGGGAAACGCCTACAATGAGCAGTTCTTC.

The rearrangement links TRBV19 to TRBJ2-1, with 9 bases aligning to TRBD1. The CDR3 consists of 15 residues. J gave up 1 base and V 10 bases, and 8 bases lay outside the gene matches. Germline-derived CDR1 and CDR2 are LNHDA and SQIVND (reference sequence). The chain's CDR3 is CATQDRGRSYNEQFF. The CDR3 nucleotides read TGTGCCACCCAAGACAGGGGGAGATCCTACAATGAGCAGTTCTTC.

The chain combines TRBV5-1 with TRBJ2-7; TRBD1 might be the D (6 bases). The CDR3 is 14 residues long. Germline V gives CDR1 SGHRS, CDR2 YFSETQ. V was pared by 0 bases and J by 6 bases, with 13 bases between. Here the CDR3 reads CASSLEQGRIEQYF. DNA for the CDR3: TGCGCCAGCAGCTTGGAACAGGGTAGGATCGAGCAGTACTTC.

In its sample, this clone was seen once. This sequence joins TRBV6-6 and TRBJ2-5, with 7 positions matching TRBD2. Trimming removed 2 bases from V and 4 bases from J; junction bases left unmatched: 10. The CDR3 consists of 16 residues. The V gene's germline CDR1 is MNHNY and CDR2 SVGAGI (reference sequence). The CDR3: CASSYGFGTIGETQYF. Written as DNA, the CDR3 is TGTGCCAGCAGTTACGGGTTTGGGACTATAGGAGAGACCCAGTACTTC.

This chain links TRBV3-1 (or the pseudogene TRBV3-2) with TRBJ2-5; 12 nucleotides agree with TRBD2. Germline trimming cut 4 bases from V and 6 bases from J; bases unmatched to any gene: 6. CDR3 size: 15 residues. CDR1 LGHDT and CDR2 YNNKEL come from the germline V gene (reference sequence). The CDR3 spells CASSLTSGSFKTQYF. DNA of the CDR3: TGTGCCAGCAGCCTGACTAGCGGGAGTTTTAAGACCCAGTACTTC.

The V call is TRBV2, the J call TRBJ2-7, with 10 bases identical to TRBD2. Germline V gene sequence: CDR1 SNHLY, CDR2 FYNNEI. The CDR3 is made up of 15 amino acids. V was clipped by 4 bases and J by 2 bases; unmatched bases: 5. The chain's CDR3 is CASSVGLAGAYEQYF. Written as DNA, the CDR3 is TGTGCCAGCAGTGTTGGGCTAGCGGGGGCCTACGAGCAGTACTTC.

CDR3 loop: CASSLQGARTEAFF. The CDR3 DNA reads TGTGCCAGCAGCCTACAGGGGGCGCGCACTGAAGCTTTCTTT. The chain uses TRBV3-1 (or the pseudogene TRBV3-2) and TRBJ1-1; 9 positions match TRBD1. This CDR3 comprises 14 residues. CDR1 and CDR2 from the germline V gene are LGHDT and YNNKEL (reference sequence). V lost 4 bases and J lost 4; bases outside the gene matches: 4.

This clone occurred once. This sequence joins TRBV5-5 and TRBJ1-4; D unresolved. V was shortened by 0 bases and J by 4 bases, with 10 bases between the two germline ends. Germline V CDR1 and CDR2: SGHKS, YYEKEE (reference sequence). The CDR3 length is 15 residues. The CDR3 DNA reads TGTGCCAGCAGCTTGGCTGCAGATTTTAATGAAAAACTGTTTTTT. As protein: CASSLAADFNEKLFF.

The chain joins TRBV5-4 to TRBJ2-7; D is undetermined. The CDR3 loop spans 14 amino acids. V shed 4 bases and J shed 0 bases, with 11 bases lying between them. CDR1 SGHNT and CDR2 YYREEE come from the germline V gene (reference sequence). CDR3 protein: CASSDKRSSYEQYF. The CDR3 DNA reads TGTGCCAGCAGCGATAAAAGGAGCTCCTACGAGCAGTACTTC.

The chain couples TRBV28 to TRBJ1-3, with D possibly matching TRBD1 (5 bases). The germline V gene has CDR1 MDHEN and CDR2 SYDVKM. This CDR3 has 14 residues. V was trimmed by 5 bases and J by 0 bases, leaving 8 bases between them. CDR3 region: CASSPGLSGNTIYF. CDR3 DNA sequence: TGTGCCAGCAGTCCGGGACTCTCTGGAAACACCATATATTTT.

V is TRBV29-1 and J is TRBJ2-1; TRBD2 aligns across 13 bases. J was trimmed by 7 bases and V by 6 bases; bases with no gene match: 9. Germline V CDR1 and CDR2: SQVTM, ANQGSEA. The CDR3 covers 15 residues. CDR3 loop: CSVYVPGLAGNEQFF. In DNA form, the CDR3 reads TGCAGCGTATACGTCCCGGGACTAGCGGGGAATGAGCAGTTCTTC.

The CDR3 here is CASSASGGTQYF. Here the CDR3 DNA reads TGTGCCAGCAGCGCCTCAGGGGGGACCCAGTACTTC. The V call is TRBV11-1, the J call TRBJ2-5; 7 nucleotides align to TRBD1. The ends lost 5 bases at V and 7 bases at J; junction bases unmatched: 4. The CDR3 spans 12 residues. Germline values: CDR1 SGHAT, CDR2 FQDESV (reference sequence).

This clone was recorded only once. The chain links TRBV5-4 to TRBJ1-4; possible D gene TRBD1, 5 bases. V gave up 5 bases and J gave up 6 bases, with 11 bases separating them. The CDR3 is 13 amino acids. Germline lookup yields CDR1 SGHNT and CDR2 YYREEE (reference sequence). The CDR3 bases are TGTGCCAGCAGAGGGGAGGGTGATGAAAAACTGTTTTTT. This encodes CASRGEGDEKLFF.

This clone has only a few counts. The gene calls are TRBV12-1 and TRBJ2-5; the table's D call, TRBD2, was not checked against the DNA. TRBV12-1 is a pseudogene segment. This CDR3 is built from 16 residues. Here the CDR3 DNA reads TGTGCCAGCAGCCCCTTTACGGTAGCGGGACGAGAGACCCAGTACTTC. Its translation: CASSPFTVAGRETQYF.

The V call is TRBV19, the J call TRBJ2-5, with 9 nucleotides matching TRBD2. CDR3 length equals 15 residues. Germline V lookup: CDR1 LNHDA, CDR2 SQIVND (reference sequence). V was clipped by 8 bases and J by 1 base; unmatched bases: 8. CDR3 bases: TGTGCCAGTGTCGCTCGGCGGGAGGGCCAAGAGACCCAGTACTTC. Protein sequence: CASVARREGQETQYF. Complete variable domain (other parts from reference TRBV19 and TRBJ2-5): DGGITQSPKYLFRKEGQNVTLSCEQNLNHDAMYWYRQDPGQGLRLIYYSQIVNDFQKGDIAEGYSVSREKKESFPLTVTSAQKNPTAFYLCASVARREGQETQYFGPGTRLLVL.

The count of this clone is one. The chain employs TRBV11-2 and TRBJ1-5; the match to TRBD1 covers 7 bases. Germline CDR1 is SGHAT and CDR2 is FQNNGV. J gave up 6 bases and V 4 bases, and 21 bases lay outside the gene matches. This CDR3 comprises 19 residues. The DNA of the CDR3 is TGTGCCAGCAGCTATGACCATCGGACAGGTCTCCCTGAAGGTCAGCCCCAGCATTTT. This encodes CASSYDHRTGLPEGQPQHF.

This chain joins TRBV5-1 and TRBJ2-5, with 7 bases lining up with TRBD1. The CDR3 runs 14 residues. Germline trimming cut 5 bases from V and 9 bases from J; bases unmatched to any gene: 13. Germline lookup yields CDR1 SGHRS and CDR2 YFSETQ. CDR3 in amino acids: CASRRGQQPQAQYF. The CDR3 bases are TGCGCCAGCAGAAGGGGACAGCAACCTCAGGCCCAGTACTTC.

The V call is TRBV9, the J call TRBJ2-5; 10 bases are a match to TRBD1. The CDR3 covers 16 residues. Losses at the gene ends were 4 bases for V and 5 bases for J; bases not matched to a gene: 11. CDR1 and CDR2 (germline): SGDLS, YYNGEE. The CDR3 here is CASSSGTGAAGETQYF. Written as DNA, the CDR3 is TGTGCCAGCAGCTCCGGGACAGGGGCCGCCGGGGAGACCCAGTACTTC. Together with reference TRBV9 and TRBJ2-5, the CDR3 gives the full variable domain: DSGVTQTPKHLITATGQRVTLRCSPRSGDLSVYWYQQSLDQGLQFLIQYYNGEERAKGNILERFSAQQFPDLHSELNLSSLELGDSALYFCASSSGTGAAGETQYFGPGTRLLVL.